This TCR beta chain was identified during a study of T cells in Graves' hyperthyroidism and ophthalmopathy. Background on the study: Any treatment followed the collection of peripheral blood at initial diagnosis. General study points: Within blood appeared most thyroid clonotypes that had expanded above 0.001.

The source material, RNA transcripts, was used to amplify TCR beta CDR3 regions. A first-round RT-PCR of the TCR CDR3 used the HTBI primer set. TCRdb re-analysed the multiplex PCR reads in MiXCR, keeping a single row per CDR3 protein. The profile shows about 500,000 distinct CDR3 sequences, around 16% of them singletons. The V segment lost 8 bases and the J segment 3 bases; nucleotides outside the gene matches: 6. Germline V gene lookup returns CDR1 MNHEY and CDR2 SVGEGT. CDR3 length: 13 residues. With respect to this clonotype: Its antigen is as yet unknown.

The sequence was collected from a woman aged 25 to 39 with Graves' ophthalmopathy. The genes are TRBV6-2 or TRBV6-3 and TRBJ1-1; 7 bases agree with TRBD1. Sequenced input: blood. The CDR3 coding sequence is TGTGCCAGCTGGACTCAGGGGGACACTGAAGCTTTCTTT. It translates to CASWTQGDTEAFF.